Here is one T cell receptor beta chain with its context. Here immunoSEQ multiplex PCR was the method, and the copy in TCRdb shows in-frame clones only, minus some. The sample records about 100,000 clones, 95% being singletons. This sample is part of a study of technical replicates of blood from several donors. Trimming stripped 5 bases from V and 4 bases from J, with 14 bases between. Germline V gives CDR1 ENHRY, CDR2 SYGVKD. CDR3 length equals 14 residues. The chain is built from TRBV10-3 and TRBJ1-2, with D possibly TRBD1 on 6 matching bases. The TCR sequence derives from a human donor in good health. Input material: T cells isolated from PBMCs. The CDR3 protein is CAISSTGGRYGYTF. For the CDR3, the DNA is TGTGCCATCAGTTCAACGGGGGGGCGCTATGGCTACACCTTC.